This T cell receptor (beta chain) was documented in a study of PD-L1 blockade in urothelial cancer. Turning to the study itself: T cell content in blood samples showed a median of 141,255.

Points from the study as a whole: Better survival was predicted by below-median pretreatment blood TCR clonality.

The V gene's germline CDR1 is SGDLS and CDR2 YYNGEE. Trimming cost V 7 bases and J 6 bases; bases outside gene matches: 8. The CDR3 consists of 14 residues. Regarding this clone: Antigen unknown.

Some clones are missing from TCRdb's copy, which holds only in-frame ones; the method was immunoSEQ multiplex PCR. This repertoire shows about 50,000 clones, around 80% found once; its top ten account for just over 8.5%. Time point in this sample: peripheral blood 6 weeks after treatment start. Source: PBMCs, taken around atezolizumab (anti-PD-L1) treatment. This clonotype was obtained from a man between 65 and 85 years old with urothelial cancer. The J gene is TRBJ2-7, the V gene TRBV9; TRBD2 matches 12 bases. CDR3 residues: CASLTSGGLFEQYF. The DNA for the CDR3 is TGTGCCAGCCTGACTAGCGGGGGCCTATTCGAGCAGTACTTC.